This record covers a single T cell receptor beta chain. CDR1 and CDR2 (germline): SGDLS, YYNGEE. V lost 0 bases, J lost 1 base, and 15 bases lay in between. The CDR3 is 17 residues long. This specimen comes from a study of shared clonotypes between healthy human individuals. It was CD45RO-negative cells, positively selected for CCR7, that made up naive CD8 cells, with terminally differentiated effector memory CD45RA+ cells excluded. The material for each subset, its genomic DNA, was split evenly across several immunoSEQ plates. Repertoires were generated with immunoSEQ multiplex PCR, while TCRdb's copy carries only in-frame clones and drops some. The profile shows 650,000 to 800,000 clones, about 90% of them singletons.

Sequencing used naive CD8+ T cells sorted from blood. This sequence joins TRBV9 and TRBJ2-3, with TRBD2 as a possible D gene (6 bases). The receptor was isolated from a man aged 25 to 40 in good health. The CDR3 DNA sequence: TGTGCCAGCAGCGTAGCCCCACTAGCAGCCCGCACAGATACGCAGTATTTT. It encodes CASSVAPLAARTDTQYF.